The 28 T cell receptor beta chains presented below share a single source sample, sequenced in a study of OX40 agonist ivuxolimab in advanced cancers. Measured with immunoSEQ multiplex PCR; TCRdb has only the in-frame clones, and not every one. Of roughly 16,000 clones in the sample, about 90% are singletons; the top ten hold roughly 25%. The starting material was CD4+ or CD8+ T cells sorted from blood, obtained in a trial of the OX40 agonist ivuxolimab. The receptors shown here come from an adult with an advanced solid tumor such as melanoma, head and neck, liver or kidney cancer.

The chain employs TRBV5-3 and TRBJ2-5, with 12 nucleotides matching TRBD2. TRBV5-3 is annotated as an ORF whose role is uncertain. CDR3 length equals 17 residues. J gave up 3 bases and V 1 base, and 7 bases lay outside the gene matches. The CDR3 region is CARSLFPLAGGKETQYF. In nucleotides, the CDR3 is TGTGCCAGAAGCTTGTTCCCCCTAGCGGGGGGGAAAGAGACCCAGTACTTC.

V usage is TRBV4-2 and J usage is TRBJ1-6, with D possibly TRBD1 on 5 matching bases. CDR3 length: 15 residues. V was cut by 1 base and J by 6 bases, with 10 bases left in between. The V gene's germline CDR1 is LGHNA and CDR2 YNFKEQ. This CDR3 reads CASSQGTDSNSPLHF. CDR3 coding DNA: TGTGCCAGCAGCCAAGGGACCGACAGTAATTCACCCCTCCACTTT.

The rearrangement uses TRBV29-1 and TRBJ1-2, with D possibly being TRBD1 (5 bases). CDR1 is SQVTM, CDR2 ANQGSEA, per germline. Between the trimmed V and J ends, which lost 0 bases and 1 base, there was a span of 18 bases. CDR3 size: 17 residues. The CDR3 region is CSVEEQGHSFLNYGYTF. DNA for the CDR3: TGCAGCGTTGAAGAGCAAGGACACTCCTTCCTTAACTATGGCTACACCTTC.

The V call is TRBV27, the J call TRBJ1-1; D unresolved. The V end lost 8 bases, the J end lost 3 bases, and 13 bases lay between the germline ends. The germline V gene has CDR1 MNHEY and CDR2 SMNVEV (reference sequence). The CDR3 totals 13 residues. In DNA, the CDR3 is TGTGCCAGCCTGGGCCGTTTGGACACTGAAGCTTTCTTT. It specifies CASLGRLDTEAFF.

The genes are TRBV5-1 and TRBJ1-1; D is unclear. The germline V and J ends were trimmed by 3 bases and 5 bases, with 11 bases remaining between them. Germline V gives CDR1 SGHRS, CDR2 YFSETQ. This CDR3 region has 13 residues. The CDR3 sequence is CASSSSGSTEAFF. The CDR3 coding sequence is TGCGCCAGCAGCTCAAGCGGGTCAACTGAAGCTTTCTTT.

The chain combines TRBV4-1 with TRBJ2-7; possible D gene TRBD1, 5 bases. Germline CDR1 MGHRA, CDR2 YSYEKL. V shed 0 bases and J shed 0 bases, with 9 bases lying between them. This CDR3 is built from 15 residues. The CDR3 DNA sequence: TGCGCCAGCAGCCAAGACCCCACAGGCTCCTACGAGCAGTACTTC. Its protein product is CASSQDPTGSYEQYF.

The chain is built from TRBV6-6 and TRBJ2-2, with D tentatively TRBD2 (6 bases). V was cut by 11 bases and J by 8 bases, with 24 bases left in between. CDR1 and CDR2 (germline): MNHNY, SVGAGI (reference sequence). This CDR3 contains 15 residues. This chain's CDR3 is CAVTGGEYLVGELFF. The CDR3 DNA reads TGTGCCGTAACGGGCGGGGAATACTTAGTGGGGGAGCTGTTTTTT.

The chain joins TRBV5-4 to TRBJ2-1; unclear D gene. Germline V gene lookup returns CDR1 SGHNT and CDR2 YYREEE (reference sequence). The V and J ends lost 2 bases and 3 bases respectively, with 9 bases between them. CDR3 length: 14 amino acids. In DNA, the CDR3 is TGTGCCAGCAGCTTAACTTACGGCTACAATGAGCAGTTCTTC. Translating it yields CASSLTYGYNEQFF.

The chain uses TRBV30 and TRBJ2-1; D ambiguous. Trimming pared 0 bases from V and 8 bases from J, leaving 8 bases between. Germline V gene data show CDR1 as GTSNPN and CDR2 as SVGIG (reference sequence). CDR3 length equals 12 residues. The CDR3 DNA reads TGTGCCTGGAGTGTCGGCGTGCATGAGCAGTTCTTC. Protein sequence: CAWSVGVHEQFF.

The rearrangement joins TRBV5-1 to TRBJ2-7, with 8 bases matching TRBD2. This CDR3 is built from 18 residues. Germline values: CDR1 SGHRS, CDR2 YFSETQ. Trimming at V came to 4 bases and at J to 3 bases, leaving 18 bases not matched to a gene. CDR3 sequence: CASSESNFVGLADYEQYF. The DNA for the CDR3 is TGCGCCAGCAGCGAGAGCAATTTCGTCGGACTAGCCGACTACGAGCAGTACTTC.

This clone was detected once. The chain is built from TRBV5-1 and TRBJ2-5; TRBD2 matches at 8 bases. CDR3 length: 17 amino acids. V was clipped by 0 bases and J by 6 bases; unmatched bases: 13. Germline CDR1 SGHRS, CDR2 YFSETQ. This CDR3 reads CASSLVGLSGKSKTQYF. The DNA of the CDR3 is TGCGCCAGCAGCTTGGTGGGCCTTAGCGGGAAAAGTAAGACCCAGTACTTC.

This clone came up once. The chain uses TRBV29-1 and TRBJ2-7; D uncertain. The CDR3 runs to 16 residues. Germline CDR1 is SQVTM and CDR2 is ANQGSEA. The V end was cut by 3 bases, the J end by 4 bases, with 22 bases between. Here the CDR3 reads CSVEGLVEPDPYEQYF. Here the CDR3 DNA reads TGCAGCGTTGAGGGTCTTGTAGAGCCGGATCCATACGAGCAGTACTTC.

V and J are TRBV2 and TRBJ1-1, with D unresolved. V was trimmed by 6 bases and J by 3 bases, leaving 14 bases between them. Germline lookup yields CDR1 SNHLY and CDR2 FYNNEI. This CDR3 is 14 amino acids long. CDR3 residues: CASRAGGMYTEAFF. CDR3 coding DNA: TGTGCCAGCAGGGCGGGTGGTATGTACACTGAAGCTTTCTTT. The full variable domain, rest sourced from reference TRBV2 and TRBJ1-1, is EPEVTQTPSHQVTQMGQEVILRCVPISNHLYFYWYRQILGQKVEFLVSFYNNEISEKSEIFDDQFSVERPDGSNFTLKIRSTKLEDSAMYFCASRAGGMYTEAFFGQGTRLTVV.

The chain's CDR3 is CASSPRSATNEKLFF. CDR3 DNA sequence: TGTGCCAGCAGCCCGCGATCTGCAACTAATGAAAAACTGTTTTTT. The chain has TRBV4-2 and TRBJ1-4; no clear D gene. There are 15 residues in the CDR3. Trimming cost V 4 bases and J 0 bases, with 9 bases left between them. Germline V lookup: CDR1 LGHNA, CDR2 YNFKEQ.

The rearrangement joins TRBV5-1 to TRBJ2-7; 8 bases agree with TRBD1. CDR1 is SGHRS and CDR2 is YFSETQ in the germline V gene. The CDR3 sequence is 15 residues long. V was pared by 0 bases and J by 3 bases, with 5 bases of the junction left unmatched. The CDR3 DNA follows: TGCGCCAGCAGCTTGGAGGGACAGGCCCTCTACGAGCAGTACTTC. Amino acid sequence: CASSLEGQALYEQYF.

The table lists this clone with a few counts. The chain combines TRBV7-9 with TRBJ1-2, with D uncertain. The V and J ends lost 0 bases and 6 bases respectively, with 5 bases between them. The CDR3 is made up of 12 amino acids. Germline CDR1 SEHNR, CDR2 FQNEAQ (reference sequence). The CDR3 region has the DNA TGTGCCAGCAGCTTAGCGTTGGATGGCTACACCTTC. Residues: CASSLALDGYTF.

The V gene is TRBV13, the J gene TRBJ1-2; 7 nucleotides align to TRBD1. V gave up 5 bases and J gave up 7 bases; unmatched junction bases: 13. The CDR3 is made up of 15 amino acids. CDR1 PRHDT and CDR2 FYEKMQ come from the germline V gene (reference sequence). The CDR3 coding sequence is TGTGCCAGCAGCCGTCGGGACAGATGGCTCGGTGGCTACACCTTC. This codes for CASSRRDRWLGGYTF.

The chain employs TRBV7-7 and TRBJ2-1; D is unresolved. The V end lost 4 bases, the J end lost 5 bases, and 9 bases lay between the germline ends. Germline V gene lookup returns CDR1 SSHAT and CDR2 FNYEAQ (reference sequence). This CDR3 has 13 amino acids. The CDR3 is CASSSVADNEQFF. CDR3 coding DNA: TGTGCCAGCAGCTCAGTTGCGGACAATGAGCAGTTCTTC.

This chain joins TRBV4-1 and TRBJ2-4, with unresolved D. V was shortened by 3 bases and J by 0 bases, with 9 bases between the two germline ends. This CDR3 region has 15 residues. The germline V gene has CDR1 MGHRA and CDR2 YSYEKL. The CDR3 protein is CASSHAELAKNIQYF. The CDR3 DNA reads TGCGCCAGCAGCCATGCAGAGCTAGCCAAAAACATTCAGTACTTC.

This chain links TRBV10-1 with TRBJ1-1, with no clear D. CDR3 length equals 14 residues. V was clipped by 8 bases and J by 1 base, with 14 bases between them. The V gene's germline CDR1 is WNHNN and CDR2 SYGVQD (reference sequence). The CDR3 nucleotides read TGCGCCAGCTCCTCAACGGGAGGGAACACTGAAGCTTTCTTT. Its translation is CASSSTGGNTEAFF.

This rearrangement joins TRBV11-2 to TRBJ1-6; D might be TRBD1 (5 bases). The CDR3 totals 15 residues. Trimming removed 0 bases at V and 8 bases at J, with 11 bases between. Germline V gene data show CDR1 as SGHAT and CDR2 as FQNNGV. The CDR3 sequence is CASSLDPGSDSPLHF. The CDR3 DNA reads TGTGCCAGCAGCTTAGATCCAGGGTCCGATTCACCCCTCCACTTT.

This clone came up once. The chain carries TRBV25-1 and TRBJ1-1, with D possibly TRBD1 on 6 matching bases. The germline V and J ends were trimmed by 8 bases and 5 bases, with 24 bases remaining between them. CDR1 and CDR2 (germline): MGHDK, SYGVNS. CDR3 size: 16 residues. The CDR3: CASAQEWDKGRTEAFF. DNA for the CDR3: TGTGCCAGCGCTCAGGAGTGGGACAAGGGGAGGACTGAAGCTTTCTTT. Full variable domain (remainder filled in from reference TRBV25-1 and TRBJ1-1): EADIYQTPRYLVIGTGKKITLECSQTMGHDKMYWYQQDPGMELHLIHYSYGVNSTEKGDLSSESTVSRIRTEHFPLTLESARPSHTSQYLCASAQEWDKGRTEAFFGQGTRLTVV.

V gene TRBV12-5 combines with J gene TRBJ1-2; D gene uncertain. The V and J ends lost 5 bases and 6 bases respectively, with 13 bases between them. The CDR3 is made up of 13 amino acids. The germline CDR1 and CDR2 sequences are LGHNT and FRNRAP. The CDR3 region is CASGQTAGNGYTF. The CDR3 bases are TGTGCTAGTGGTCAAACGGCTGGGAATGGCTACACCTTC.

This chain joins TRBV30 and TRBJ1-6, with 8 bases aligning to TRBD1. The trim removed 0 bases at V and 6 bases at J, leaving 10 bases unmatched. Looked up from germline, CDR1 is GTSNPN and CDR2 is SVGIG (reference sequence). There are 17 residues in the CDR3. The CDR3 region is CAWSVALRQGSNSPLHF. As DNA, the CDR3 is TGTGCCTGGAGTGTAGCCCTCAGACAGGGGAGTAATTCACCCCTCCACTTT.

The chain links TRBV10-1 to TRBJ2-7; D not certain. Germline values: CDR1 WNHNN, CDR2 SYGVQD (reference sequence). Deletions cut 0 bases from V and 4 bases from J, with 7 bases between. CDR3 length: 13 amino acids. The CDR3: CASSESGPYEQYF. As DNA, the CDR3 is TGCGCCAGCAGTGAGTCAGGACCGTACGAGCAGTACTTC.

Only one count was recorded for this clone. The rearrangement joins TRBV10-2 to TRBJ2-5; 9 bases match TRBD2. The CDR3 consists of 18 residues. CDR1 and CDR2 (germline): WSHSY, SAAADI. The V gene end was trimmed by 6 bases and the J gene end by 2 bases; junction bases not matched to a gene: 16. Written as DNA, the CDR3 is TGCGCCAGCAGATTTCAGAGCGGGGGGCTGACACGTCAAGAGACCCAGTACTTC. Its protein is CASRFQSGGLTRQETQYF.

The gene calls are TRBV28 and TRBJ1-1; D is undetermined. Trimming stripped 2 bases from V and 0 bases from J, with 10 bases between. Germline V CDR1 and CDR2: MDHEN, SYDVKM. The CDR3 length is 15 residues. CDR3 sequence (DNA): TGTGCCAGCAGTTTACAGGACCTACTGAACACTGAAGCTTTCTTT. Residues: CASSLQDLLNTEAFF.

The V and J genes are TRBV4-2 and TRBJ2-7; D uncertain. This CDR3 comprises 14 residues. CDR1 and CDR2 from the germline V gene are LGHNA and YNFKEQ. Trimming took off 4 bases at V and 3 bases at J, with 13 bases between the two ends. CDR3 DNA sequence: TGTGCCAGCAGCCCACTAACGTTGGGCTACGAGCAGTACTTC. Residues: CASSPLTLGYEQYF.